This T cell receptor (beta chain) was sequenced during a study of blood T cell repertoires in COVID-19. Study-wide background: Samples of COVID-19 (acute and convalescent) were obtained from the United States, Italy and Spain.

V was clipped by 2 bases and J by 10 bases; unmatched bases: 8. Germline CDR1 reads SGHRS; CDR2 reads YFSETQ. The CDR3 contains 14 residues. The data were produced by immunoSEQ multiplex PCR, yet TCRdb's version contains in-frame clones alone and is incomplete. This table has approximately 130,000 clones, approximately 68% appearing once. The chain links TRBV5-1 to TRBJ1-1; 10 nucleotides match TRBD1. The sample consisted of peripheral blood. The receptor comes from a woman in her seventies with acute or convalescent COVID-19. The CDR3 spells CASSLPGQGSSAFF. CDR3 DNA sequence: TGCGCCAGCAGCTTACCGGGACAGGGGAGTTCAGCTTTCTTT.